This entry concerns a single TCR beta chain. Its antigen is not known. These data belong to a study of resident and recirculating memory T cells in vitiligo. Study overall: Shave-biopsy epidermis from lesional and nonlesional skin was sequenced alongside PBMCs. No cells were sorted; samples were homogenized just before genomic DNA extraction.

This CDR3 contains 17 residues. Germline V gene sequence: CDR1 SGHRS, CDR2 YFSETQ. Losses at the gene ends were 6 bases for V and 4 bases for J; bases not matched to a gene: 13. Assay: immunoSEQ multiplex PCR; the TCRdb copy retains only in-frame clones and omits some. The data contain around 70,000 clones, 80% to 95% of them singletons. Study observations and caveats: Different lesions suggested infiltration by different T cell clones.

Confetti depigmentation, marking active vitiligo, was absent in these patients. Input material: blood. J is TRBJ2-2 and V is TRBV5-1, with 9 bases lining up with TRBD1. This clonotype originated in a male donor with vitiligo. CDR3 sequence (DNA): TGCGCCAGCACCCCTCACAGGGGGCGAAGTGGCACCGGGGAGCTGTTTTTT. Translating gives CASTPHRGRSGTGELFF.